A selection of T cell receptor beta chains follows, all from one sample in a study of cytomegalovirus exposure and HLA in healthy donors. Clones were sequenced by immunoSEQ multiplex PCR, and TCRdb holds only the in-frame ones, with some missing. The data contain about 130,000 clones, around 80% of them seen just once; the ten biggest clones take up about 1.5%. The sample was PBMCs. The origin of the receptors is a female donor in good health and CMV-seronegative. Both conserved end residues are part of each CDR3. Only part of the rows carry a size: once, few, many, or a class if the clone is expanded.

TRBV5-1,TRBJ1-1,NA,CASSEVGGRNTEAFF
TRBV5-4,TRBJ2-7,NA,CASSSVRTGTYEQYF
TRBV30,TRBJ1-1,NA,CAWSNRATEAFF
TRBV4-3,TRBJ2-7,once,CASSQEQDSYEQYF
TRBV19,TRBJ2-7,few,CASSRTSGNSYEQYF
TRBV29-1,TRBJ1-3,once,CSARQAGHNSGNTIYF
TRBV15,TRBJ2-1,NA,CATSGAGGRNEQFF
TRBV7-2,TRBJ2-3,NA,CASSSTFASGSADTQYF
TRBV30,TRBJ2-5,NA,CAWSVPRDWGRETQYF
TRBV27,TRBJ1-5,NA,CASRQGLEDQPQHF
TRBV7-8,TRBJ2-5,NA,CASSSRLAGGPPETQYF
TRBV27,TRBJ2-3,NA,CASSSYRGTDTQYF
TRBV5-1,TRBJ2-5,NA,CASSLAIADPRQETQYF
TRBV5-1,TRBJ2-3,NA,CASRLGTSGITDTQYF
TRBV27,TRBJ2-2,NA,CASRDLSGELFF